This paragraph reports one T cell receptor (beta chain). Antigen unknown. For TCR beta, libraries came from quantitative 5'-RACE with molecular barcodes. Using its own MiXCR run on the 5' RACE reads, TCRdb lists one record per CDR3 protein. In the table there are fewer than 750,000 distinct CDR3 sequences, roughly 19% of which are singletons. The source of the sample is a study of CD8 T cells in ankylosing spondylitis. Findings and caveats of the study: Within ankylosing spondylitis blood, a TCR beta motif made up of eight or nine highly homologous variants appeared to be characteristic. Reports say disease-linked clones showed up significantly more in matched ankylosing spondylitis synovial fluid.

The receptor comes from a male donor with ankylosing spondylitis. Material: blood, either unsorted or a sorted T cell fraction (not recorded which).

CDR3 sequence reads: CASSLAGTGGAYGYTF. The CDR3 nucleotides are TGTGCCAGCAGCTTGGCCGGGACAGGCGGCGCGTATGGCTACACCTTC. The chain couples TRBV5-5 to TRBJ1-2, with TRBD1 identical over 8 bases. This CDR3 is built from 16 residues. V was clipped by 0 bases and J by 5 bases; unmatched bases: 9. Per the germline V gene, CDR1 is SGHKS and CDR2 is YYEKEE (reference sequence).